This T cell receptor beta chain was identified in a study of control samples from healthy donors and cancer patients. V was trimmed by 0 bases and J by 6 bases, leaving 12 bases between them. The CDR3 has 15 residues. The germline V gene encodes CDR1 SGDLS and CDR2 YYNGEE. The protocol was immunoSEQ multiplex PCR, while the TCRdb copy is restricted to in-frame clones and leaves out a portion. Of about 270,000 clones in the sample, over 75% are singletons; the top ten hold about an eighth. This TCR was recovered from a woman in her fifties or sixties with lung cancer. The rearrangement links TRBV9 to TRBJ1-4; D might be TRBD1 (5 bases). What was sequenced was PBMCs. This CDR3 reads CASSVGVQGDEKLFF. In DNA, the CDR3 is TGTGCCAGCAGCGTAGGTGTCCAGGGAGATGAAAAACTGTTTTTT.